The TCR delta chain under discussion was sequenced for a study of gamma-delta T cells after stem cell transplantation. This clone showed up just a few times. The protein recorded in TCRdb matches a much larger clone and deviates from this DNA's translation at residue 12, suggesting a read error; the protein here is obtained by translating the DNA. TCRdb re-processed the RT-PCR reads via CATT. Of about 1,900 delta-chain clones listed, approximately 18% are singletons. The germline V gene encodes CDR1 GEAIGNYY and CDR2 EKD. The ends lost 0 bases at V and 0 bases at J; junction bases unmatched: 13. The CDR3 has 19 residues.

Specimen: gamma-delta T cells. The receptor was isolated from a human donor. It is not recorded whose cells these are; they may come from a transplant donor. The chain recombines TRDV2 with TRDJ1, with 9 bases identical to TRDD3. The CDR3 spells CACDTLRGGGYRDTDKLIF. The DNA for the CDR3 is TGTGCCTGTGACACCCTCCGTGGGGGGGGATACCGCGACACCGATAAACTCATCTTT.